The 14 T cell receptor beta chains reported below all come from one sample, sequenced in a study of T cells in Graves' hyperthyroidism and ophthalmopathy. There were TCR beta CDR3 regions amplified from RNA transcripts. Primed by the HTBI set, a first-round RT-PCR was run on the TCR CDR3. Each CDR3 protein is one row after TCRdb ran MiXCR on the multiplex PCR reads. The sample shows roughly 560,000 distinct CDR3 sequences, about 15% of them seen only once. Sequencing input: blood. These receptors all come from a woman aged 40 to 50 with Graves' ophthalmopathy.

This clonotype was observed at least ten times. V is TRBV6-5 and J is TRBJ2-7, with D unresolved. The V and J ends lost 0 bases and 4 bases respectively, with 16 bases between them. The germline CDR1 and CDR2 sequences are MNHEY and SVGAGI. The CDR3 length is 16 residues. CDR3 DNA: TGTGCCAGCAGTTACTCGCTAAGTCAGATACCTTACGAGCAGTACTTC. Protein sequence: CASSYSLSQIPYEQYF.

The rearrangement joins TRBV19 to TRBJ2-2; D is ambiguous. V lost 3 bases and J lost 6, with 14 bases in between. The CDR3 loop spans 15 amino acids. Germline CDR1 and CDR2: LNHDA and SQIVND (reference sequence). Here the CDR3 DNA reads TGTGCCAGTAGTATTTACGGCGGATCCGCCGGGGAGCTGTTTTTT. Translating it yields CASSIYGGSAGELFF.

This clonotype was counted at least ten times. The chain carries TRBV28 and TRBJ2-2; TRBD2 might be the D (5 bases). V dropped 6 bases and J dropped 5 bases, with 10 bases sitting between them. Germline assignment: CDR1 MDHEN and CDR2 SYDVKM. This CDR3 is built from 13 residues. The CDR3 coding sequence is TGTGCCAGCAGGGACTCAATGACCGGGGAGCTGTTTTTT. It codes for CASRDSMTGELFF.

This clonotype was counted many times. CDR3: CASVTGHVNTEAFF. The CDR3 DNA follows: TGTGCCAGTGTGACAGGGCATGTGAACACTGAAGCTTTCTTT. This chain connects TRBV12-3 or TRBV12-4 to TRBJ1-1; TRBD1 matches at 7 bases. This CDR3 has 14 residues. V lost 9 bases, J lost 0 bases, and 7 bases stayed unmatched.

Ten or more counts support this clonotype. The chain joins TRBV11-2 to TRBJ2-2, with 7 nucleotides matching TRBD2. This CDR3 has 17 residues. Trimming cost V 5 bases and J 4 bases; bases outside gene matches: 13. Germline assignment: CDR1 SGHAT and CDR2 FQNNGV. The CDR3 is CASSPRTSKISTGELFF. DNA of the CDR3: TGTGCCAGCAGCCCCAGGACTAGTAAGATTAGCACCGGGGAGCTGTTTTTT.

In this sample, this clonotype turned up many times. The J gene is TRBJ2-7, the V gene TRBV14, with D perhaps given as TRBD1 or TRBD2 (6 bases each). Germline V gene sequence: CDR1 SGHDN, CDR2 FVKESK. CDR3 length: 17 residues. Deletions cut 4 bases from V and 5 bases from J, with 24 bases between. CDR3 residues: CASSPHSSWGAYHEQYF. For the CDR3, the DNA is TGTGCCAGCAGCCCTCACTCCTCATGGGGGGCCTACCACGAGCAGTACTTC.

The V gene is TRBV12-3 or TRBV12-4, the J gene TRBJ1-2, with D hard to call. The germline V and J ends were trimmed by 5 bases and 2 bases, with 9 bases remaining between them. The CDR3 covers 13 residues. The CDR3: CASSPRTNYGYTF. In nucleotides, the CDR3 is TGTGCCAGCAGTCCCAGGACCAACTATGGCTACACCTTC.

At least ten counts were recorded for this clonotype. The chain couples TRBV7-6 to TRBJ2-5; D is uncertain. The CDR3 totals 12 residues. The V end was cut by 5 bases, the J end by 7 bases, with 11 bases between. Germline CDR1 is SGHVS and CDR2 is FNYEAQ. CDR3 nucleotides: TGTGCCAGCAGCGCGACTCCGGCGACCCAGTACTTC. This translates into CASSATPATQYF.

This clonotype was picked up many times. This chain joins TRBV19 and TRBJ2-2; no reliable D call. V lost 7 bases and J lost 3, with 9 bases in between. In germline, CDR1 is LNHDA, CDR2 SQIVND (reference sequence). CDR3 length equals 13 residues. The CDR3 DNA reads TGTGCCAGTACAAAGGCAGACACCGGGGAGCTGTTTTTT. Its protein product is CASTKADTGELFF.

Ten or more counts support this clonotype. The chain uses TRBV6-2 or TRBV6-3 and TRBJ2-5, with unresolved D. The CDR3 is 13 amino acids. Germline values: CDR1 MNHEY, CDR2 SVGEGT. Trimming removed 2 bases from V and 5 bases from J, with 9 bases in between. CDR3 region: CASSYEKWETQYF. Written as DNA, the CDR3 is TGTGCCAGCAGTTACGAAAAATGGGAGACCCAGTACTTC.

The sample holds many counts of this clonotype. The rearrangement links TRBV19 to TRBJ1-5; D may be TRBD1 (5 bases). Germline CDR1 reads LNHDA; CDR2 reads SQIVND (reference sequence). The CDR3 length is 16 residues. With 6 bases removed from V and 6 bases from J, the gap between germline ends came to 21 bases. The CDR3 sequence: CASRPTAAGSIQPQHF. DNA of the CDR3: TGTGCCAGTAGACCTACGGCGGCAGGGAGTATTCAGCCCCAGCATTTT.

This clonotype was seen ten or more times. The chain recombines TRBV12-3 or TRBV12-4 with TRBJ1-2; no clear D gene. Trimming pared 0 bases from V and 3 bases from J, leaving 11 bases between. The CDR3 consists of 15 residues. The CDR3, as DNA: TGTGCCAGCAGTTTAGCGTTAGGAGCATACTATGGCTACACCTTC. It translates to CASSLALGAYYGYTF.

This clonotype occurred many times. The chain is built from TRBV28 and TRBJ1-2; D unclear. Germline loops: CDR1 MDHEN, CDR2 SYDVKM. This CDR3 has 13 amino acids. V was shortened by 3 bases and J by 4 bases, with 9 bases between the two germline ends. The CDR3 DNA is TGTGCCAGCAGTTTTCGGTTGGTCTATGGCTACACCTTC. This codes for CASSFRLVYGYTF.

This clonotype was counted at least ten times. The chain joins TRBV2 to TRBJ1-5, with 7 bases aligning to TRBD1. J was trimmed by 7 bases and V by 7 bases; bases with no gene match: 10. Per the germline V gene, CDR1 is SNHLY and CDR2 is FYNNEI. CDR3 length: 14 residues. In nucleotides, the CDR3 is TGTGCCAGCAACAAAGGTCAGGGGGTCCAGCCCCAGCATTTT. Its protein is CASNKGQGVQPQHF.